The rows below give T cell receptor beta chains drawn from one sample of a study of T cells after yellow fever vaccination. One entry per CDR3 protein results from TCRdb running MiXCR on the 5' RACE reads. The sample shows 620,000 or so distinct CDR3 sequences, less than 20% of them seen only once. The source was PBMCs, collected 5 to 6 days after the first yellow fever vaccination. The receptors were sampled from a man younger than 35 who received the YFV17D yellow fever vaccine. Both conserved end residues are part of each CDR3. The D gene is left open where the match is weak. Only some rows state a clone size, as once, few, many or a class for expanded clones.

DNA: TGTGCCAGCAGCTTAACCAAGGCGGGGGAGCAGTACTTC; CDR3: CASSLTKAGEQYF; J: TRBJ2-7; size: .; V: TRBV7-3; D: .
DNA: TGCAGTGCTCGCCCCGGGACAGGCGTTCAGCCCCAGCATTTT; CDR3: CSARPGTGVQPQHF; J: TRBJ1-5; size: few; V: TRBV20-1; D: TRBD1
DNA: TGCAGCATAGACAGGGGAACCGGGGAGCTGTTTTTT; CDR3: CSIDRGTGELFF; J: TRBJ2-2; size: many; V: TRBV29-1; D: TRBD1
DNA: TGTGCCAGCAGCTATGGACAGGGTGGTTACGAGCAGTACTTC; CDR3: CASSYGQGGYEQYF; J: TRBJ2-7; size: .; V: TRBV7-9; D: TRBD1
DNA: TGCGCCAGCAGCTTGGCGGTTAGCGAATACAATGAGCAGTTCTTC; CDR3: CASSLAVSEYNEQFF; J: TRBJ2-1; size: .; V: TRBV5-1; D: .
DNA: TGTGCCAGCAGCCCACAGACAGGGGGCAACACCGGGGAGCTGTTTTTT; CDR3: CASSPQTGGNTGELFF; J: TRBJ2-2; size: few; V: TRBV12-3/TRBV12-4; D: TRBD1
DNA: TGTGCCAGTAGTTCCCCCCAAACAGGGAACACTGAAGCTTTCTTT; CDR3: CASSSPQTGNTEAFF; J: TRBJ1-1; size: few; V: TRBV19; D: .
DNA: TGTGCCAGCAGCGTAGGAACAGCCGAGGATACGCAGTATTTT; CDR3: CASSVGTAEDTQYF; J: TRBJ2-3; size: few; V: TRBV9; D: .
DNA: TGTGCCAGCGGACTAGCGGAAACCGAAGAGACCCAGTACTTC; CDR3: CASGLAETEETQYF; J: TRBJ2-5; size: few; V: TRBV12-3/TRBV12-4; D: TRBD2
DNA: TGTGCCAGCAGACCGGGATCGAACACCGGGGAGCTGTTTTTT; CDR3: CASRPGSNTGELFF; J: TRBJ2-2; size: few; V: TRBV28; D: .
DNA: TGTGCCACCAGTGAGACAGGAGATTGTAACTATGGCTACACCTTC; CDR3: CATSETGDCNYGYTF; J: TRBJ1-2; size: .; V: TRBV24-1; D: .
DNA: TGCGCCAGCAGCCAAGGGTTTAGACAGGGACGTGGCTACACCTTC; CDR3: CASSQGFRQGRGYTF; J: TRBJ1-2; size: few; V: TRBV4-1; D: TRBD1
DNA: TGTGCCAGCAGCTTAGGACAGGGGGTTGACGGAAACACCATATATTTT; CDR3: CASSLGQGVDGNTIYF; J: TRBJ1-3; size: .; V: TRBV7-9; D: TRBD1
DNA: TGTGCCAGCAGCTCAACCGGGACGGCGACTGAGCAGTTCTTC; CDR3: CASSSTGTATEQFF; J: TRBJ2-1; size: .; V: TRBV7-3; D: .
DNA: TGCAGTGCTAAGGGGTTAGGTTTCTCAGATACGCAGTATTTT; CDR3: CSAKGLGFSDTQYF; J: TRBJ2-3; size: once; V: TRBV20-1; D: .
DNA: TGTGCCAGCAGCGTCGGAGGGGGCGGCTACGAGCAGTACTTC; CDR3: CASSVGGGGYEQYF; J: TRBJ2-7; size: .; V: TRBV9; D: .
DNA: TGCAGTGCTTCTTGGGGCTCCAACTATAATTCACCCCTCCACTTT; CDR3: CSASWGSNYNSPLHF; J: TRBJ1-6; size: few; V: TRBV20-1; D: .
DNA: TGTGCCAGCAGCTACAGGGATGCGTACCGGGAGCTGTTTTTT; CDR3: CASSYRDAYRELFF; J: TRBJ2-2; size: .; V: TRBV7-9; D: .
DNA: TGCGCCAGCAGCGAGTACCCAGCAGATACGCAGTATTTT; CDR3: CASSEYPADTQYF; J: TRBJ2-3; size: few; V: TRBV5-1; D: .
DNA: TGCGCCAGCAGCTCAAGTCAGCCAGCAAACTATGGCTACACCTTC; CDR3: CASSSSQPANYGYTF; J: TRBJ1-2; size: few; V: TRBV5-1; D: .
DNA: TGTGCCAGCAATCTGGGGGGCGACGCTAATGGCTACACCTTC; CDR3: CASNLGGDANGYTF; J: TRBJ1-2; size: few; V: TRBV2; D: .
DNA: TGCGCCAGCAGCTTGTACCGATTCCAAGAGACCCAGTACTTC; CDR3: CASSLYRFQETQYF; J: TRBJ2-5; size: .; V: TRBV5-1; D: .
DNA: TGCGCCAGCAGCGAAACAGGGAATAGCCAGCCCCAGCATTTT; CDR3: CASSETGNSQPQHF; J: TRBJ1-5; size: few; V: TRBV10-2; D: .
DNA: TGCGCCAGCAGTTCCGGGACTAGCTCCCCCTACAATGAGCAGTTCTTC; CDR3: CASSSGTSSPYNEQFF; J: TRBJ2-1; size: .; V: TRBV5-1; D: TRBD2
DNA: TGTGCCAGCAGTGACAGGGGGATTACTGAAGCTTTCTTT; CDR3: CASSDRGITEAFF; J: TRBJ1-1; size: .; V: TRBV2; D: TRBD1
DNA: TGCGCCAGCAGCGTGACCTCTGGGGCCAACGTCCTGACTTTC; CDR3: CASSVTSGANVLTF; J: TRBJ2-6; size: .; V: TRBV5-1; D: .
DNA: TGTGCCAGCAGCGGACGGGGGTCCAATCAGCCCCAGCATTTT; CDR3: CASSGRGSNQPQHF; J: TRBJ1-5; size: few; V: TRBV9; D: .
DNA: TGTGCCAGCAGCTTACGCCAGGTTCCCCCCACAGATACGCAGTATTTT; CDR3: CASSLRQVPPTDTQYF; J: TRBJ2-3; size: few; V: TRBV6-2/TRBV6-3; D: .
DNA: TGTGCCAGCTCACCACTACAGGGGAACACCGGGGAGCTGTTTTTT; CDR3: CASSPLQGNTGELFF; J: TRBJ2-2; size: many; V: TRBV18; D: .
DNA: TGCAGCGTTGAGGCCAACAGCCCAGATACGCAGTATTTT; CDR3: CSVEANSPDTQYF; J: TRBJ2-3; size: once; V: TRBV29-1; D: .
DNA: TGTGCCAGCAGCCGGGAGGACAGTCGTAACGCTGAAGCTTTCTTT; CDR3: CASSREDSRNAEAFF; J: TRBJ1-1; size: few; V: TRBV7-2; D: .
DNA: TGTGCCAGCTCATCACAGCAGACTGGGGCCAACGTCCTGACTTTC; CDR3: CASSSQQTGANVLTF; J: TRBJ2-6; size: .; V: TRBV18; D: .
DNA: TGCAGTGCTAGAGGCGGATCGACAGGAAATAATTCACCCCTCCACTTT; CDR3: CSARGGSTGNNSPLHF; J: TRBJ1-6; size: few; V: TRBV20-1; D: .
DNA: TGTGCCAGCAGCGTAGAAGCTAGCGGTTACCAAGAGACCCAGTACTTC; CDR3: CASSVEASGYQETQYF; J: TRBJ2-5; size: .; V: TRBV9; D: TRBD2
DNA: TGTGCCAGCAGCCCGCTCCAGCCGGGGGAGACCCAGTACTTC; CDR3: CASSPLQPGETQYF; J: TRBJ2-5; size: .; V: TRBV6-5; D: .
DNA: TGTGCCAGCGGCGCGGGACTAGCGGGATACAATGAGCAGTTCTTC; CDR3: CASGAGLAGYNEQFF; J: TRBJ2-1; size: few; V: TRBV28; D: TRBD2
DNA: TGTGCCAGCACGTCGGGTAGCAGGGCGTGGAAGTACTTC; CDR3: CASTSGSRAWKYF; J: TRBJ2-7; size: few; V: TRBV2; D: .
DNA: TGTGCCAGCAGCTTAGACCAGGGGTCATGGGCGCAGTATTTT; CDR3: CASSLDQGSWAQYF; J: TRBJ2-3; size: few; V: TRBV7-2; D: .
DNA: TGCAGTGCTAGTCCTGGGACCCCGAGGGATGGCTACACCTTC; CDR3: CSASPGTPRDGYTF; J: TRBJ1-2; size: few; V: TRBV20-1; D: .
DNA: TGTGCCATCAGTGAGTCCCAGGTGGGCACAGATACGCAGTATTTT; CDR3: CAISESQVGTDTQYF; J: TRBJ2-3; size: .; V: TRBV10-3; D: .
DNA: TGTGCCAGCAGCTTTTCGACAGACCTGGGAGCTTTCTTT; CDR3: CASSFSTDLGAFF; J: TRBJ1-1; size: .; V: TRBV7-9; D: .
DNA: TGCGCCAGCGTTGATCCTGGGCCAAATGAGCAGTTCTTC; CDR3: CASVDPGPNEQFF; J: TRBJ2-1; size: few; V: TRBV5-1; D: .
DNA: TGCGCCAGCAGGGTTGGGGCAGGAAAAGAGACCCAGTACTTC; CDR3: CASRVGAGKETQYF; J: TRBJ2-5; size: few; V: TRBV5-1; D: .
DNA: TGCAGTGCTAGTTCGACTAGCGGGGATCAAGAGACCCAGTACTTC; CDR3: CSASSTSGDQETQYF; J: TRBJ2-5; size: .; V: TRBV20-1; D: TRBD2
DNA: TGCGCCAGCAGCTTGGCGAGCGGGGGGACGTCCTACGAGCAGTACTTC; CDR3: CASSLASGGTSYEQYF; J: TRBJ2-7; size: .; V: TRBV5-1; D: TRBD2
DNA: TGCGCCAGCAGCCGCATGACCCAAAACACTGAAGCTTTCTTT; CDR3: CASSRMTQNTEAFF; J: TRBJ1-1; size: few; V: TRBV5-1; D: .